These T cell receptor beta chains were read from a single sample in a study of blood T cell repertoires in COVID-19. Sequenced by immunoSEQ multiplex PCR; TCRdb stores in-frame clones only, minus some. Here the sample spans approximately 40,000 clones, more than 85% being singletons. Sequencing input: peripheral blood. The receptors originated from a man aged 45-65 years in a cohort sampled during active COVID-19. Each CDR3 is given with its conserved first and last residue. Each record gives: V gene, J gene, D gene, clone size, CDR3 DNA, CDR3 protein. A D gene is named only where the DNA matches it firmly. Size tells how often a clone was seen (once, few, many) or the class of an expanded clone, and some rows leave it out.

V gene: TRBV7-8; J gene: TRBJ2-7; D gene: .; clone size: .; CDR3 DNA: TGTGCCAGCAGCTTCTCTCCGGAGGGACAGTACTTC; CDR3 protein: CASSFSPEGQYF
V gene: TRBV7-3; J gene: TRBJ2-7; D gene: TRBD2; clone size: few; CDR3 DNA: TGTGCCAGCAGCTTACTAGCGGGGAGCTACGAGCAGTACTTC; CDR3 protein: CASSLLAGSYEQYF
V gene: TRBV5-5; J gene: TRBJ1-1; D gene: .; clone size: .; CDR3 DNA: TGTGCCAGCAGCTTCGAGGGAAGAGGAAACACTGAAGCTTTCTTT; CDR3 protein: CASSFEGRGNTEAFF
V gene: TRBV2; J gene: TRBJ2-6; D gene: .; clone size: .; CDR3 DNA: TGTGCCAGCAAACCAGGGTCCGGGGCCAACGTCCTGACTTTC; CDR3 protein: CASKPGSGANVLTF
V gene: TRBV2; J gene: TRBJ2-3; D gene: TRBD2; clone size: .; CDR3 DNA: TGTGCCACCGAAGCGGGGCATGGCACAGATACGCAGTATTTT; CDR3 protein: CATEAGHGTDTQYF
V gene: TRBV27; J gene: TRBJ1-2; D gene: TRBD1; clone size: .; CDR3 DNA: TGTGCCAGCAGATTGGCCGGGACAGCAAACTATGGCTACACCTTC; CDR3 protein: CASRLAGTANYGYTF
V gene: TRBV7-2; J gene: TRBJ1-2; D gene: .; clone size: .; CDR3 DNA: TGTGCCAGCAGCTTAGATGGGGGGGTCTCTGGCTACACCTTC; CDR3 protein: CASSLDGGVSGYTF
V gene: TRBV7-3; J gene: TRBJ1-2; D gene: .; clone size: .; CDR3 DNA: TGTGCCTCTCACCGGGGGGACTTAAACTATGGCTACACCTTC; CDR3 protein: CASHRGDLNYGYTF
V gene: TRBV11-2; J gene: TRBJ2-1; D gene: TRBD2; clone size: .; CDR3 DNA: TGTGCCAGCAGCTTAGGGCTAGCGGAGCGGGATGAGCAGTTCTTC; CDR3 protein: CASSLGLAERDEQFF
V gene: TRBV9; J gene: TRBJ2-1; D gene: .; clone size: .; CDR3 DNA: TGTGCCAGCAGCGCCCGAGGGACACCGCATATCTACAATGAGCAGTTCTTC; CDR3 protein: CASSARGTPHIYNEQFF
V gene: TRBV11-3; J gene: TRBJ2-3; D gene: .; clone size: .; CDR3 DNA: TGTGCCAGCAGCTCATCGACGGGTACCGCAGATACGCAGTATTTT; CDR3 protein: CASSSSTGTADTQYF
V gene: TRBV6-5; J gene: TRBJ1-6; D gene: .; clone size: .; CDR3 DNA: TGTGCCAGCAGTTACTCGGGCCAGAATAATTCACCCCTCCACTTT; CDR3 protein: CASSYSGQNNSPLHF
V gene: TRBV24-1; J gene: TRBJ2-1; D gene: .; clone size: .; CDR3 DNA: TGTGCCACCAGTATTCAGGGTGCGTACAATGAGCAGTTCTTC; CDR3 protein: CATSIQGAYNEQFF
V gene: TRBV7-3; J gene: TRBJ2-3; D gene: .; clone size: few; CDR3 DNA: TGTGCCAGCAGCCGGGGGTATTCAGATACGCAGTATTTT; CDR3 protein: CASSRGYSDTQYF
V gene: TRBV14; J gene: TRBJ1-1; D gene: .; clone size: .; CDR3 DNA: TGTGCCAGCAGCCAATCCAGGGGCCTAAACACTGAAGCTTTCTTT; CDR3 protein: CASSQSRGLNTEAFF
V gene: TRBV13; J gene: TRBJ1-4; D gene: .; clone size: .; CDR3 DNA: TGTGCCAGCAGCCTAACGCGGGACGAAAAACTGTTTTTT; CDR3 protein: CASSLTRDEKLFF
V gene: TRBV5-1; J gene: TRBJ2-7; D gene: TRBD1; clone size: .; CDR3 DNA: TGCGCCAGCAGCCCGGGACAGGGGTTGTACGAGCAGTACTTC; CDR3 protein: CASSPGQGLYEQYF
V gene: TRBV6-5; J gene: TRBJ2-3; D gene: .; clone size: few; CDR3 DNA: TGTGCCAGCAGTATCGACGGGAGTAACACAGATACGCAGTATTTT; CDR3 protein: CASSIDGSNTDTQYF
V gene: TRBV11-2; J gene: TRBJ2-7; D gene: TRBD2; clone size: .; CDR3 DNA: TGTGCCAGCAGCTTAGATACACTAGCGGGGTCCTACGAGCAGTACTTC; CDR3 protein: CASSLDTLAGSYEQYF
V gene: TRBV6-5; J gene: TRBJ1-5; D gene: .; clone size: few; CDR3 DNA: TGTGCCAGCAATGGACAGCAGGATCAGCCCCAGCATTTT; CDR3 protein: CASNGQQDQPQHF
V gene: TRBV2; J gene: TRBJ2-7; D gene: TRBD2; clone size: .; CDR3 DNA: TGTGCCTCTGGGGAGGGTGTGGCCCACGAGCAGTACTTC; CDR3 protein: CASGEGVAHEQYF
V gene: TRBV4-3; J gene: TRBJ2-5; D gene: .; clone size: once; CDR3 DNA: TGCGCCAGCAGCCAAGATCTTGTCAGGGAGACCCAGTACTTC; CDR3 protein: CASSQDLVRETQYF
V gene: TRBV19; J gene: TRBJ2-3; D gene: TRBD1; clone size: .; CDR3 DNA: TGTGCCAGTGGCAAGACAGGGCCAGATACGCAGTATTTT; CDR3 protein: CASGKTGPDTQYF
V gene: TRBV11-2; J gene: TRBJ2-4; D gene: .; clone size: .; CDR3 DNA: TGTGCCAGCAGTGGGGGGATAGCCAAAAACATTCAGTACTTC; CDR3 protein: CASSGGIAKNIQYF
V gene: TRBV19; J gene: TRBJ2-2; D gene: TRBD2; clone size: .; CDR3 DNA: TGTGCCAGTAGTATGGACGGCGGGGGGTTTGTCGGGGAGCTGTTTTTT; CDR3 protein: CASSMDGGGFVGELFF
V gene: TRBV6-2/TRBV6-3; J gene: TRBJ2-7; D gene: .; clone size: .; CDR3 DNA: TGTGCCAGCAGTTACCTATCAGGGGCTGTCTACGAGCAGTACTTC; CDR3 protein: CASSYLSGAVYEQYF
V gene: TRBV13; J gene: TRBJ2-5; D gene: .; clone size: .; CDR3 DNA: TGTGCCAGCAGCTTAGTGGGTCTCAGGGTGGAAGAGACCCAGTACTTC; CDR3 protein: CASSLVGLRVEETQYF
V gene: TRBV28; J gene: TRBJ1-2; D gene: .; clone size: .; CDR3 DNA: TGTGCCAGCAATCTCTCACGGGGGGTTCCCTATGGCTACACCTTC; CDR3 protein: CASNLSRGVPYGYTF
V gene: TRBV7-9; J gene: TRBJ1-4; D gene: .; clone size: .; CDR3 DNA: TGTGCCAGCAGCACAGGGTCAACTAATGAAAAACTGTTTTTT; CDR3 protein: CASSTGSTNEKLFF
V gene: TRBV7-2; J gene: TRBJ1-6; D gene: TRBD1; clone size: .; CDR3 DNA: TGTGCCAGCAGCACAGGACAGGGGCGGAATTCACCCCTCCACTTT; CDR3 protein: CASSTGQGRNSPLHF
V gene: TRBV30; J gene: TRBJ1-2; D gene: .; clone size: .; CDR3 DNA: TGTGCCTGGAGTAGTGACATCTTCTATGGCTACACCTTC; CDR3 protein: CAWSSDIFYGYTF
V gene: TRBV4-1; J gene: TRBJ2-1; D gene: TRBD1; clone size: .; CDR3 DNA: TGCGCCAGCAGAGGGACAGGGGATCACAATGAGCAGTTCTTC; CDR3 protein: CASRGTGDHNEQFF
V gene: TRBV11-1; J gene: TRBJ2-5; D gene: TRBD1; clone size: once; CDR3 DNA: TGTGCCAGCAGCCTCGGGACAGAAGAGACCCAGTACTTC; CDR3 protein: CASSLGTEETQYF
V gene: TRBV7-2; J gene: TRBJ1-6; D gene: .; clone size: .; CDR3 DNA: TGTGCCAGCAGCTTCCAGGGGACGGTGCCACCCCTCCACTTT; CDR3 protein: CASSFQGTVPPLHF
V gene: TRBV27; J gene: TRBJ1-1; D gene: TRBD1; clone size: .; CDR3 DNA: TGTGCCAGCAGCCGAGACAGGGAGAACACTGAAGCTTTCTTT; CDR3 protein: CASSRDRENTEAFF
V gene: TRBV24-1; J gene: TRBJ2-3; D gene: .; clone size: .; CDR3 DNA: TGTGCCACCAGTGACCCCAGGTGGGATACGCAGTATTTT; CDR3 protein: CATSDPRWDTQYF
V gene: TRBV18; J gene: TRBJ2-2; D gene: .; clone size: .; CDR3 DNA: TGTGCCAGCTCAGCCGGTGACACCGGGGAGCTGTTTTTT; CDR3 protein: CASSAGDTGELFF
V gene: TRBV7-3; J gene: TRBJ2-2; D gene: TRBD2; clone size: .; CDR3 DNA: TGTGCCAGCAGCTCTCCTCCCGGGACTAGCCCGGGGCTTGGGAGGGAGCTGTTTTTT; CDR3 protein: CASSSPPGTSPGLGRELFF
V gene: TRBV6-2/TRBV6-3; J gene: TRBJ2-1; D gene: .; clone size: .; CDR3 DNA: TGTGCCAGCAGCATCGCCTCATGGCATGAGCAGTTCTTC; CDR3 protein: CASSIASWHEQFF
V gene: TRBV7-3; J gene: TRBJ1-2; D gene: TRBD1; clone size: .; CDR3 DNA: TGTGCCAGCAGCAAAATCGAAGGGGGCCGTTATGGCTACACCTTC; CDR3 protein: CASSKIEGGRYGYTF
V gene: TRBV11-2; J gene: TRBJ2-2; D gene: TRBD1; clone size: .; CDR3 DNA: TGTGCCAGCAGCCCTAACAGGGGTGGCACCGGGGAGCTGTTTTTT; CDR3 protein: CASSPNRGGTGELFF
V gene: TRBV15; J gene: TRBJ1-1; D gene: .; clone size: .; CDR3 DNA: TGTGCCACCAGCAGAGATCGGGGGGTGAACACTGAAGCTTTCTTT; CDR3 protein: CATSRDRGVNTEAFF